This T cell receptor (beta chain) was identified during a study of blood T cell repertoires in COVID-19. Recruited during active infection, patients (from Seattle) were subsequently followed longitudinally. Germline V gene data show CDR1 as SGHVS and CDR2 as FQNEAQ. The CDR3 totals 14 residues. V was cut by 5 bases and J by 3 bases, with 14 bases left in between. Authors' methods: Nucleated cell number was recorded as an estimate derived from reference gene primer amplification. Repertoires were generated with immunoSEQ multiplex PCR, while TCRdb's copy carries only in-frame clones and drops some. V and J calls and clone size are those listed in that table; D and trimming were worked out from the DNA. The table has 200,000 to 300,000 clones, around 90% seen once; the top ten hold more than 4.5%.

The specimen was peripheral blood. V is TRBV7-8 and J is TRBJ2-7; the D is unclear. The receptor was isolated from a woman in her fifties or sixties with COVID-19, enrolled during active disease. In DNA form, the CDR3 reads TGTGCCAGCAGCGTCCGAGAGTCCGACTACGAGCAGTACTTC. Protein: CASSVRESDYEQYF.